The 13 T cell receptor beta chains below come from one sample, sequenced in a study of cytomegalovirus exposure and HLA in healthy donors. The PCR was carried out with 60 Vbeta primers and 13 Jbeta primers. TCRdb's table, derived via immunoSEQ multiplex PCR, lists solely in-frame clones and lacks some. The table shows 210,000 or so clones, with about three quarters occurring only once. The sample comprised PBMCs. The origin of the receptors is a woman aged 55-70 years in good health and CMV-seropositive.

The CDR3 DNA is TGTGCCAGCAGTTTAGGGGCAGCATATAATTCACCCCTCCACTTT. Translated: CASSLGAAYNSPLHF. The chain links TRBV28 to TRBJ1-6; possibly TRBD1 for D (5 bases). The CDR3 is 15 amino acids. V lost 2 bases to trimming and J lost 4 bases, with 9 bases between them. The germline V gene has CDR1 MDHEN and CDR2 SYDVKM. Complete variable domain (other parts from reference TRBV28 and TRBJ1-6): DVKVTQSSRYLVKRTGEKVFLECVQDMDHENMFWYRQDPGLGLRLIYFSYDVKMKEKGDIPEGYSVSREKKERFSLILESASTNQTSMYLCASSLGAAYNSPLHFGNGTRLTVT.

The chain recombines TRBV4-3 with TRBJ2-5; TRBD2 aligns across 7 bases. Germline-derived CDR1 and CDR2 are LGHNA and YSLEER. CDR3 size: 16 residues. Trimming at V came to 0 bases and at J to 2 bases, leaving 6 bases not matched to a gene. The chain's CDR3 is CASSQDPPGGQETQYF. CDR3 bases: TGCGCCAGCAGCCAAGATCCCCCCGGGGGGCAAGAGACCCAGTACTTC.

The chain joins TRBV29-1 to TRBJ2-5, with 13 bases aligning to TRBD2. The CDR3 is 16 residues long. The V gene's germline CDR1 is SQVTM and CDR2 ANQGSEA. V shed 7 bases and J 4 bases; nucleotides not matched to a gene: 12. The CDR3 bases are TGCAGCGGGTGGGGGGGACTAGCGGGGCTCTTAGAGACCCAGTACTTC. It encodes CSGWGGLAGLLETQYF. The full variable domain, its missing parts supplied by reference TRBV29-1 and TRBJ2-5, is SAVISQKPSRDICQRGTSLTIQCQVDSQVTMMFWYRQQPGQSLTLIATANQGSEATYESGFVIDKFPISRPNLTFSTLTVSNMSPEDSSIYLCSGWGGLAGLLETQYFGPGTRLLVL.

The genes are TRBV6-1 and TRBJ1-6; 9 nucleotides line up with TRBD1. CDR3 length: 15 amino acids. Unmatched junction bases numbered 9, after V lost 6 bases and J lost 9 bases. From germline, CDR1 is MNHNS and CDR2 SASEGT. The CDR3 nucleotides are TGTGCCAGCAGAGAACCCGGGACAGGGACTTCACCCCTCCACTTT. This translates into CASREPGTGTSPLHF.

The chain employs TRBV7-2 and TRBJ1-5; no clear D gene. V was pared by 5 bases and J by 11 bases, with 13 bases between. In germline, CDR1 is SGHTA, CDR2 FQGNSA. The CDR3 sequence is 12 residues long. In DNA, the CDR3 is TGTGCCAGCAGCCTAAGTGGGGAGGCCCAGCATTTT. It yields the protein CASSLSGEAQHF.

The V and J genes are TRBV7-9 and TRBJ2-5; 10 bases map to TRBD2. This CDR3 region has 14 residues. Germline V lookup: CDR1 SEHNR, CDR2 FQNEAQ (reference sequence). The V segment lost 5 bases and the J segment 4 bases; nucleotides outside the gene matches: 4. CDR3 bases: TGTGCCAGCAGCCCACCTAGCGGGAGAGAGACCCAGTACTTC. Encoded protein: CASSPPSGRETQYF.

The genes are TRBV30 and TRBJ2-5, with TRBD1 matching 9 bases. The CDR3 runs to 13 residues. Germline values: CDR1 GTSNPN, CDR2 SVGIG (reference sequence). V lost 5 bases and J lost 5; bases outside the gene matches: 6. The CDR3 DNA sequence: TGTGCCTGGGACAGGGGGGTACTGGAGACCCAGTACTTC. As protein: CAWDRGVLETQYF.

V gene TRBV4-3 combines with J gene TRBJ1-3; perhaps TRBD1 as D (6 bases). Between the trimmed V and J ends, which lost 1 base and 2 bases, there was a span of 12 bases. CDR3 length: 16 residues. Germline V gene data show CDR1 as LGHNA and CDR2 as YSLEER. As DNA, the CDR3 is TGCGCCAGCAGCCAAGTGCAGGGGAGCCCTGGAAACACCATATATTTT. Protein product: CASSQVQGSPGNTIYF.

V is TRBV5-1 and J is TRBJ1-1, with a tentative D call TRBD1 (5 bases). Looked up from germline, CDR1 is SGHRS and CDR2 is YFSETQ. Deletions cut 4 bases from V and 5 bases from J, with 15 bases between. This CDR3 region has 14 residues. CDR3 sequence (DNA): TGCGCCAGCAGCAATCAGGGAGGAGGGACTGAAGCTTTCTTT. Amino acids: CASSNQGGGTEAFF.

The V gene is TRBV5-1, the J gene TRBJ2-1, with D perhaps TRBD1 (6 bases). CDR1 and CDR2 from the germline V gene are SGHRS and YFSETQ. V was shortened by 2 bases and J by 6 bases, with 9 bases between the two germline ends. The CDR3 runs 13 residues. The CDR3 DNA is TGCGCCAGCAGCTTCCAGGGGTCCAATGAGCAGTTCTTC. The encoded protein is CASSFQGSNEQFF.

The chain employs TRBV7-2 and TRBJ1-1; 7 nucleotides line up with TRBD1. The V gene's germline CDR1 is SGHTA and CDR2 FQGNSA. The CDR3 sequence is 15 residues long. Germline trimming cut 2 bases from V and 1 base from J; bases unmatched to any gene: 4. The CDR3 DNA reads as TGTGCCAGCAGCTTATACAGGGGAGGGAACACTGAAGCTTTCTTT. It specifies CASSLYRGGNTEAFF.

The chain carries TRBV30 and TRBJ1-5; 7 bases are shared with TRBD1. Germline CDR1 reads GTSNPN; CDR2 reads SVGIG (reference sequence). The CDR3 is 15 amino acids. V lost 3 bases to trimming and J lost 5 bases; unmatched junction nucleotides: 10. The chain's CDR3 is CAWSVYRGEDQPQHF. CDR3 DNA sequence: TGTGCCTGGAGCGTATACAGGGGCGAAGATCAGCCCCAGCATTTT.

The rearrangement uses TRBV30 and TRBJ1-2; D unresolved. V lost 0 bases to trimming and J lost 6 bases, with 5 bases between them. Per the germline V gene, CDR1 is GTSNPN and CDR2 is SVGIG (reference sequence). This CDR3 has 11 amino acids. In DNA form, the CDR3 reads TGTGCCTGGAGTGTAGGAGATGGCTACACCTTC. Its protein product is CAWSVGDGYTF.